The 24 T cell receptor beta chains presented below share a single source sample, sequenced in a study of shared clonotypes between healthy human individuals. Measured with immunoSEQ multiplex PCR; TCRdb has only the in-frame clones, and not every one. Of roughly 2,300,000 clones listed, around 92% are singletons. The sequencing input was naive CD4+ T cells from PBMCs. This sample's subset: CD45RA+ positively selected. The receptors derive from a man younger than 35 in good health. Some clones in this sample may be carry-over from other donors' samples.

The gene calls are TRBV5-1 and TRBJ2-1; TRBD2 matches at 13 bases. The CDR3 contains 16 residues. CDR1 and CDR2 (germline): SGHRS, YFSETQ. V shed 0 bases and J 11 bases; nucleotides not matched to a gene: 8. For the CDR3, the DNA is TGCGCCAGCAGCTTGGTCGACGGACTAGCGGGAGTCAAGCAGTTCTTC. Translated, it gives CASSLVDGLAGVKQFF.

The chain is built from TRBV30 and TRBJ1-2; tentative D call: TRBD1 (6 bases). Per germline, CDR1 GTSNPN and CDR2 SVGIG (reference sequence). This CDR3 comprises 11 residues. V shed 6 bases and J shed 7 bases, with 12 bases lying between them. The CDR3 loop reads CACTTGSGYTF. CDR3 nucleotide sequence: TGTGCCTGCACAACAGGGAGTGGCTACACCTTC. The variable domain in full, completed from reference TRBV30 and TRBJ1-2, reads SQTIHQWPATLVQPVGSPLSLECTVEGTSNPNLYWYRQAAGRGLQLLFYSVGIGQISSEVPQNLSASRPQDRQFILSSKKLLLSDSGFYLCACTTGSGYTFGSGTRLTVV.

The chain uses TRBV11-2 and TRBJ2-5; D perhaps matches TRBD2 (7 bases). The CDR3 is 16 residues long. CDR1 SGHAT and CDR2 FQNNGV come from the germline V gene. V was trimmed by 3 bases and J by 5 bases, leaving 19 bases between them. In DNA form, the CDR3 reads TGTGCCAGCAGCTTTTTCGGGGGGCGCTGGGTGGAGACCCAGTACTTC. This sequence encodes CASSFFGGRWVETQYF. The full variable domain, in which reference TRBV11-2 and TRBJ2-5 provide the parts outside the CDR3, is EAGVAQSPRYKIIEKRQSVAFWCNPISGHATLYWYQQILGQGPKLLIQFQNNGVVDDSQLPKDRFSAERLKGVDSTLKIQPAKLEDSAVYLCASSFFGGRWVETQYFGPGTRLLVL.

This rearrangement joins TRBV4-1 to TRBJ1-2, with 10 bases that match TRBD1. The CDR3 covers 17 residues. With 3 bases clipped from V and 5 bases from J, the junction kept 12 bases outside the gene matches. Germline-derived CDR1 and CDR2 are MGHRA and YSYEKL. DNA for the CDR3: TGCGCCAGCAGCCATAACCCGGACAGGGGGGATTCATATGGCTACACCTTC. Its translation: CASSHNPDRGDSYGYTF.

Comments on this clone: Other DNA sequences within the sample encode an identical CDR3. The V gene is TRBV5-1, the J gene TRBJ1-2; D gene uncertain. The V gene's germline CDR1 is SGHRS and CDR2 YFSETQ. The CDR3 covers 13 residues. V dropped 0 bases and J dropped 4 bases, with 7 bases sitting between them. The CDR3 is CASSLDSTYGYTF. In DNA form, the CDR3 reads TGCGCCAGCAGCTTGGACAGCACCTATGGCTACACCTTC.

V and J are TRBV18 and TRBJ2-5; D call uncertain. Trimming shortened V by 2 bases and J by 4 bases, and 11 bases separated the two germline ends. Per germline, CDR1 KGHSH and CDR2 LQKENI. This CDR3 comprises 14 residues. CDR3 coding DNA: TGTGCCAGCTCACCAGCCTCCCGAGGAGAGACCCAGTACTTC. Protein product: CASSPASRGETQYF. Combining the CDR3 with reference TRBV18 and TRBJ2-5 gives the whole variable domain NAGVMQNPRHLVRRRGQEARLRCSPMKGHSHVYWYRQLPEEGLKFMVYLQKENIIDESGMPKERFSAEFPKEGPSILRIQQVVRGDSAAYFCASSPASRGETQYFGPGTRLLVL.

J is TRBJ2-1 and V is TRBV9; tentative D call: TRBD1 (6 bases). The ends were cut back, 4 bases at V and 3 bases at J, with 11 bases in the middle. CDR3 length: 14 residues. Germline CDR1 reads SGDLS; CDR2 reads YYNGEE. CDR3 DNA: TGTGCCAGCAGCCGAGGGGACATCTACAATGAGCAGTTCTTC. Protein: CASSRGDIYNEQFF.

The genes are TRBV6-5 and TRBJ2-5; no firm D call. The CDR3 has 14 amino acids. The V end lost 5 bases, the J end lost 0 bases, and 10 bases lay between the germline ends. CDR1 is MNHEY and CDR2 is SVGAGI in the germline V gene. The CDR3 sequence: CASSPTHYQETQYF. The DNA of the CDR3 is TGTGCCAGCAGTCCCACCCATTACCAAGAGACCCAGTACTTC.

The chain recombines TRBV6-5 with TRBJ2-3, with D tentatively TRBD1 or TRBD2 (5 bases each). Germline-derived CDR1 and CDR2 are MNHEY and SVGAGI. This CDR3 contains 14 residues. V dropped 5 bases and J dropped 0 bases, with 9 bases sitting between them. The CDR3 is CASSRDGSTDTQYF. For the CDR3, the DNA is TGTGCCAGCAGTCGGGACGGAAGCACAGATACGCAGTATTTT.

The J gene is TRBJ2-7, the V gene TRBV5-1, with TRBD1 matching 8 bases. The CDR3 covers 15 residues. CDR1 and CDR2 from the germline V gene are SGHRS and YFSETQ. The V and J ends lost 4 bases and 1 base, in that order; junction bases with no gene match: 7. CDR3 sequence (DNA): TGCGCCAGCAGCGACCCAGGGGGCGAATCCTACGAGCAGTACTTC. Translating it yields CASSDPGGESYEQYF. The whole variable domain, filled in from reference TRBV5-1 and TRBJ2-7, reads KAGVTQTPRYLIKTRGQQVTLSCSPISGHRSVSWYQQTPGQGLQFLFEYFSETQRNKGNFPGRFSGRQFSNSRSEMNVSTLELGDSALYLCASSDPGGESYEQYFGPGTRLTVT.

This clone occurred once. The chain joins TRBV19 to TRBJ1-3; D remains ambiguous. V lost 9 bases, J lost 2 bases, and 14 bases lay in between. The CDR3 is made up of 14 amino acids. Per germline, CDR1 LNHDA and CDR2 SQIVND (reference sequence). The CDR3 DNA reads TGTGCCAGCAGAGACGTTAGGGCTGGAAACACCATATATTTT. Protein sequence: CASRDVRAGNTIYF.

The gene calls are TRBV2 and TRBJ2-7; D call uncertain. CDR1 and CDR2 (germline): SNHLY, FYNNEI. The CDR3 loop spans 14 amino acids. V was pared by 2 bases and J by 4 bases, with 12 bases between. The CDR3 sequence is CASSESWALYEQYF. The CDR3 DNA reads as TGTGCCAGCAGTGAATCATGGGCGTTGTACGAGCAGTACTTC.

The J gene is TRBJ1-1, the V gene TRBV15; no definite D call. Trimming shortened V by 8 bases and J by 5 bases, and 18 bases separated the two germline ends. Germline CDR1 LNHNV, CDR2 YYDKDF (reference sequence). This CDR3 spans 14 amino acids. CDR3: CATRSRGRRTEAFF. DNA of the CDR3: TGTGCCACCCGCTCCCGAGGACGCAGGACTGAAGCTTTCTTT. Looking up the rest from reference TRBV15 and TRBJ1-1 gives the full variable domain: DAMVIQNPRYQVTQFGKPVTLSCSQTLNHNVMYWYQQKSSQAPKLLFHYYDKDFNNEADTPDNFQSRRPNTSFCFLDIRSPGLGDTAMYLCATRSRGRRTEAFFGQGTRLTVV.

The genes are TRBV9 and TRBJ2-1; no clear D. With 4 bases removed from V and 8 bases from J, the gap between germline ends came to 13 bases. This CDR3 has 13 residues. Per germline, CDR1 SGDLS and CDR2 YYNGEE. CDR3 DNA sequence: TGTGCCAGCAGCCCACGCTTCCGCGATGAGCAGTTCTTC. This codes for CASSPRFRDEQFF.

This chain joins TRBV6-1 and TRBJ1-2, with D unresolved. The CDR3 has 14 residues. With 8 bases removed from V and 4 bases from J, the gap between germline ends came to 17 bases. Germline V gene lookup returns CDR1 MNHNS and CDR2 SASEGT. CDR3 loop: CASRRAGEIYGYTF. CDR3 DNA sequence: TGTGCCAGCCGGCGGGCAGGCGAAATCTATGGCTACACCTTC.

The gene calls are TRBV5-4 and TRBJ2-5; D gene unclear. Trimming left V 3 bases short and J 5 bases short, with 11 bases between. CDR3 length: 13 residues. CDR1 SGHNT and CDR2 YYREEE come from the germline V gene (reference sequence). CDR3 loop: CASSSRPSETQYF. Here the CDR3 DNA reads TGTGCCAGCAGCTCGCGTCCCTCGGAGACCCAGTACTTC.

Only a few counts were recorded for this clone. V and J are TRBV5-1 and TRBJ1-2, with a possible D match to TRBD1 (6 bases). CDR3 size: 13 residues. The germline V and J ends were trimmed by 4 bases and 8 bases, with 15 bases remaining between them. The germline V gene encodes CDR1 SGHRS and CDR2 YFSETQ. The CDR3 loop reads CASSKQGSMGYTF. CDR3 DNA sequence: TGCGCCAGCAGCAAACAGGGATCCATGGGCTACACCTTC.

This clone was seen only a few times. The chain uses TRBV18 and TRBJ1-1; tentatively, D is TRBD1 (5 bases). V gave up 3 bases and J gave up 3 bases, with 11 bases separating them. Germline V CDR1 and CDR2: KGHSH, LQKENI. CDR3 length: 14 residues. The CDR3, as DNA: TGTGCCAGCTCACCGACAGACGCTTACACTGAAGCTTTCTTT. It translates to CASSPTDAYTEAFF.

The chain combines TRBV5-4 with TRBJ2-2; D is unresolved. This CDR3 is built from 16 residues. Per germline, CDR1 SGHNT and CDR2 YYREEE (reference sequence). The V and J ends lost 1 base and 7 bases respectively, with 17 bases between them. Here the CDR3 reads CASSLQASTFGGELFF. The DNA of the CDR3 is TGTGCCAGCAGCTTGCAGGCCAGCACCTTCGGCGGGGAGCTGTTTTTT.

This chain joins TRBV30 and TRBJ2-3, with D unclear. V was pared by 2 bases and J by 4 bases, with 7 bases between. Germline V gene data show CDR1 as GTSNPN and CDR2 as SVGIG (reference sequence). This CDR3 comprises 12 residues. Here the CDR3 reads CAWSPAADTQYF. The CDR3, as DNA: TGTGCCTGGAGTCCAGCTGCAGATACGCAGTATTTT.

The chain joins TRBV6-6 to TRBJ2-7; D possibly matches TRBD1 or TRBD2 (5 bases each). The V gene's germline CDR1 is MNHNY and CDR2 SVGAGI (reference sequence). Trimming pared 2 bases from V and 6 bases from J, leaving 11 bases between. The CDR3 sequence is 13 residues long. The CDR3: CASSYGQGSEQYF. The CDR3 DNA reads TGTGCCAGCAGTTACGGACAAGGGAGCGAGCAGTACTTC.

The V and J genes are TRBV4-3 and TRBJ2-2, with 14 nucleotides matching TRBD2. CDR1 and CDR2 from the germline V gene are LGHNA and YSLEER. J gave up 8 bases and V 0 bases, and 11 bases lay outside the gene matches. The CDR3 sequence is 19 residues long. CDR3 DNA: TGCGCCAGCAGCCAAGAGACCTCCGGGACTAGCGGGAGAAGGGGGGAGCTGTTTTTT. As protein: CASSQETSGTSGRRGELFF.

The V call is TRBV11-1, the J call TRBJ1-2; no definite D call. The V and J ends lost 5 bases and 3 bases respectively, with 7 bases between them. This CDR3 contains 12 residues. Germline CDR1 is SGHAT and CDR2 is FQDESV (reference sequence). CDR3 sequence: CASSHRHYGYTF. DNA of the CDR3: TGTGCCAGCAGCCATCGACACTATGGCTACACCTTC.

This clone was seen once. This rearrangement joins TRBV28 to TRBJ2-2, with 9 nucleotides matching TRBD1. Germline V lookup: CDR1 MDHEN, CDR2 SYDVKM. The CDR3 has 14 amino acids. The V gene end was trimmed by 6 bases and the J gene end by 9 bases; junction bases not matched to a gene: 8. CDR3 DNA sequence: TGTGCCAGCAGGATACCACAGGGGGCCAGGGAGCTGTTTTTT. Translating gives CASRIPQGARELFF.